These 9 T cell receptor beta chains were sequenced from one sample in a study of blood T cell repertoires in COVID-19. Clones were read by immunoSEQ multiplex PCR, and TCRdb kept only the in-frame ones, dropping some. The profile covers 450,000 to 500,000 clones, with less than 90% appearing a single time and approximately 8% taken by the ten largest. What was sequenced was PBMCs or T cells enriched from blood (not recorded which). The receptors originated from a woman aged 60 to 75 who had recovered from COVID-19.

This clone was found once. The V gene is TRBV18, the J gene TRBJ1-3, with D maybe TRBD1 (6 bases). The CDR3 spans 17 residues. Trimming removed 1 base from V and 0 bases from J, with 13 bases in between. Germline V gives CDR1 KGHSH, CDR2 LQKENI. CDR3 bases: TGTGCCAGCTCACCACAAGGGGGAGAGGCCTCTGGAAACACCATATATTTT. Its translation is CASSPQGGEASGNTIYF.

As to this clone: The same CDR3 arises from other DNA sequences in this sample as well. The rearrangement links TRBV18 to TRBJ1-5; 9 bases are a match to TRBD1. This CDR3 is 14 amino acids long. V was clipped by 3 bases and J by 4 bases; unmatched bases: 1. Germline CDR1 KGHSH, CDR2 LQKENI. This CDR3 reads CASSPGQGNQPQHF. For the CDR3, the DNA is TGTGCCAGCTCACCTGGACAGGGGAATCAGCCCCAGCATTTT.

The chain recombines TRBV11-2 with TRBJ2-2, with D hard to call. Germline loops: CDR1 SGHAT, CDR2 FQNNGV. CDR3 length: 14 amino acids. Trimming removed 5 bases at V and 5 bases at J, with 12 bases between. The CDR3: CASSLNTATGELFF. The CDR3 DNA reads TGTGCCAGCAGCCTAAACACAGCTACCGGGGAGCTGTTTTTT.

The V gene is TRBV6-1, the J gene TRBJ1-6; D unresolved. CDR3 length equals 17 residues. Deletions cut 4 bases from V and 0 bases from J, with 13 bases between. The germline gives CDR1 MNHNS, CDR2 SASEGT. CDR3 loop: CASSAGPQSSYNSPLHF. Written as DNA, the CDR3 is TGTGCCAGCAGTGCTGGGCCGCAAAGCTCCTATAATTCACCCCTCCACTTT.

The gene calls are TRBV11-2 and TRBJ2-3; no clear D. The germline V gene encodes CDR1 SGHAT and CDR2 FQNNGV. V gave up 3 bases and J gave up 1 base, with 11 bases separating them. This CDR3 has 15 amino acids. For the CDR3, the DNA is TGTGCCAGCAGCTTTTTCGAGCAGGGCACAGATACGCAGTATTTT. It translates to CASSFFEQGTDTQYF.

This chain joins TRBV4-1 and TRBJ1-1; TRBD1 matches 10 bases. J lost 3 bases, V lost 0 bases, and 4 bases had no gene match. The CDR3 runs to 16 residues. Germline V gene lookup returns CDR1 MGHRA and CDR2 YSYEKL. The CDR3: CASSQDGTGVDTEAFF. The CDR3 coding sequence is TGCGCCAGCAGCCAAGATGGGACAGGGGTGGACACTGAAGCTTTCTTT.

The chain uses TRBV10-2 and TRBJ1-2; D possibly corresponds to TRBD1 (5 bases). The CDR3 has 14 amino acids. The V end lost 4 bases, the J end lost 8 bases, and 17 bases lay between the germline ends. Germline V lookup: CDR1 WSHSY, CDR2 SAAADI. Written as DNA, the CDR3 is TGCGCCAGCAGTGCGACTGGAGGGGTCGGCGGCTACACCTTC. The encoded protein is CASSATGGVGGYTF.

V gene TRBV7-2 combines with J gene TRBJ2-2; D is undetermined. The CDR3 consists of 14 residues. CDR1 is SGHTA and CDR2 is FQGNSA in the germline V gene. Trimming took off 4 bases at V and 0 bases at J, with 6 bases between the two ends. Here the CDR3 DNA reads TGTGCCAGCAGCTCCCAAACGAACACCGGGGAGCTGTTTTTT. Translating gives CASSSQTNTGELFF.

The genes are TRBV2 and TRBJ1-1; TRBD1 aligns across 12 bases. The germline gives CDR1 SNHLY, CDR2 FYNNEI. This CDR3 has 18 amino acids. V was clipped by 3 bases and J by 4 bases; unmatched bases: 12. The CDR3 DNA follows: TGTGCCAGCAGTGACCCGACCGGGACAGGGGGCCAGGGCACTGAAGCTTTCTTT. Amino acid sequence: CASSDPTGTGGQGTEAFF.